This paragraph reports one TCR beta chain. What it recognizes is unknown. Measured with immunoSEQ multiplex PCR; TCRdb has only the in-frame clones, and not every one. The sample holds roughly 11,000 clones, 84% seen once. Every patient experienced relapse after autologous stem cell transplantation, and brentuximab vedotin exposure varied. Applied to thawed PBMCs, magnetic negative selection was the method used to isolate CD8+ T cells. The data originate from a study of PD-1 blockade in classical Hodgkin lymphoma. Findings and limits, study-wide: Unlike CD8+ TCR diversity, which did not rise significantly by C4D1, CD4+ TCR diversity did.

Looked up from germline, CDR1 is SGHAT and CDR2 is FQNNGV. CDR3 length equals 17 residues. Trimming cost V 1 base and J 0 bases; bases outside gene matches: 5. The rearrangement joins TRBV11-2 to TRBJ2-7; 11 nucleotides agree with TRBD1. The receptor comes from a human donor with classical Hodgkin lymphoma. The specimen was CD8+ T cells from blood, collected at baseline. CDR3 in amino acids: CASSLGTGGLSSYEQYF. The CDR3 bases are TGTGCCAGCAGCTTAGGGACAGGGGGCCTTAGCTCCTACGAGCAGTACTTC.